This T cell receptor beta chain was retrieved from a study of blood T cell repertoires in COVID-19. Study summary: Sites in the United States, Italy and Spain provided acute and convalescent COVID-19 samples. T cells, B-cell-depleted T cells, or PBMCs provided the cDNA or gDNA that served as material.

Looked up from germline, CDR1 is LGHDT and CDR2 is YNNKEL (reference sequence). Trimming at V came to 4 bases and at J to 0 bases, leaving 4 bases not matched to a gene. This CDR3 region has 16 residues. Under the authors' procedure: Researchers report that nucleated cell counts were estimated from reference gene primer amplification. Only in-frame clones appear in the TCRdb table, and some are missing; sequencing was by immunoSEQ multiplex PCR. V, J and clone size are those of that table, while D and trimming were read from the DNA. The sample carries approximately 250,000 clones, 70% to 85% recorded once.

The sequenced sample consisted of peripheral blood. The V gene is TRBV3-1 (or the pseudogene TRBV3-2), the J gene TRBJ2-3, with TRBD2 matching over 10 bases. The sequence derives from a woman between 35 and 50 years old who had recovered from COVID-19. CDR3 region: CASSLAGGSSTDTQYF. The CDR3 DNA reads as TGTGCCAGCAGCCTAGCGGGGGGATCTAGCACAGATACGCAGTATTTT.